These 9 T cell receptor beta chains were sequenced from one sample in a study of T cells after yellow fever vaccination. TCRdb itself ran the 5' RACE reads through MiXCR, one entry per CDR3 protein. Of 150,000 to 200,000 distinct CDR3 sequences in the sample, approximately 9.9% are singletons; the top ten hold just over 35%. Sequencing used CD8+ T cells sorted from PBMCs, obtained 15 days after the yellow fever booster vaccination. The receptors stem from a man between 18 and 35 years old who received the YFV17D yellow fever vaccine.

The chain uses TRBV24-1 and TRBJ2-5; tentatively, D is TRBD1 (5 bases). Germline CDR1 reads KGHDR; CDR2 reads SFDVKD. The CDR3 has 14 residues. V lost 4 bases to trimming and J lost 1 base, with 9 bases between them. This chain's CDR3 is CATSDRVFQETQYF. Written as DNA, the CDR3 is TGTGCCACCAGTGACAGGGTATTCCAAGAGACCCAGTACTTC.

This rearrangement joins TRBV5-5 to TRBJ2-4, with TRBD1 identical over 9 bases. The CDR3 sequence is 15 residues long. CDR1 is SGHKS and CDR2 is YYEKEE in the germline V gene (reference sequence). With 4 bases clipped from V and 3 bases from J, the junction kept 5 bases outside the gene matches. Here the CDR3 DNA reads TGTGCCAGCAGCCGGGGACAGGGTTTCAAAAACATTCAGTACTTC. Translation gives CASSRGQGFKNIQYF.

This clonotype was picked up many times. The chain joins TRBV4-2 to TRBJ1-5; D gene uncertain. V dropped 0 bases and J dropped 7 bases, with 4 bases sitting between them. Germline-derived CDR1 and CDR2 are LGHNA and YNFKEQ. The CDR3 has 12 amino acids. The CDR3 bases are TGTGCCAGCAGCCAAGATTCCCAGCCCCAGCATTTT. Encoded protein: CASSQDSQPQHF.

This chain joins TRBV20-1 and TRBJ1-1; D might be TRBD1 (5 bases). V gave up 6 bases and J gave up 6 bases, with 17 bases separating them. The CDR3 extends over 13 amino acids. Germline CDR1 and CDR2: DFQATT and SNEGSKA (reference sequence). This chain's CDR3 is CSAPFPGTAEAFF. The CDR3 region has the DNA TGCAGTGCCCCGTTCCCCGGGACCGCTGAAGCTTTCTTT.

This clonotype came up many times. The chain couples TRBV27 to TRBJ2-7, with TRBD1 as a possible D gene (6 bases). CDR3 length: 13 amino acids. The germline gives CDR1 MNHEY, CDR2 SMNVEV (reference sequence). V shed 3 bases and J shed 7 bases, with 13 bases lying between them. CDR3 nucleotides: TGTGCCAGCAGTTTCCCAGGGGTGGGGGAGCAGTACTTC. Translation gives CASSFPGVGEQYF.

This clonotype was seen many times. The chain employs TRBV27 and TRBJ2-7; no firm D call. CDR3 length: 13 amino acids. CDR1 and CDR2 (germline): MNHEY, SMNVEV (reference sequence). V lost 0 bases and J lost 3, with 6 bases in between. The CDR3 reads CASSLSPSYEQYF. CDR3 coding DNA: TGTGCCAGCAGTTTATCTCCCAGCTACGAGCAGTACTTC.

CDR3 nucleotides: TGTGCCAGCAGCTTTACGGCGGGGAACTATGGCTACACCTTC. Translating it yields CASSFTAGNYGYTF. The V call is TRBV11-1, the J call TRBJ1-2; D is undetermined. The CDR3 consists of 14 residues. In germline, CDR1 is SGHAT, CDR2 FQDESV (reference sequence). Trimming stripped 3 bases from V and 2 bases from J, with 10 bases between.

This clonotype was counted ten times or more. The CDR3 sequence: CASSLTTSGYNEQFF. CDR3 DNA sequence: TGCGCCAGCAGCTTGACGACTAGCGGGTACAATGAGCAGTTCTTC. V is TRBV5-1 and J is TRBJ2-1; 10 bases are a match to TRBD2. The V gene end was trimmed by 1 base and the J gene end by 4 bases; junction bases not matched to a gene: 2. CDR3 length: 15 residues. From germline, CDR1 is SGHRS and CDR2 YFSETQ.

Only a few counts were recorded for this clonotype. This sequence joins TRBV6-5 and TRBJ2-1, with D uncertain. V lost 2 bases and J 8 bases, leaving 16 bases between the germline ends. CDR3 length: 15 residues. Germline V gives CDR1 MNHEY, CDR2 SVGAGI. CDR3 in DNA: TGTGCCAGCAGTTACATGAGCGTAAACCCACATGAGCAGTTCTTC. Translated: CASSYMSVNPHEQFF.